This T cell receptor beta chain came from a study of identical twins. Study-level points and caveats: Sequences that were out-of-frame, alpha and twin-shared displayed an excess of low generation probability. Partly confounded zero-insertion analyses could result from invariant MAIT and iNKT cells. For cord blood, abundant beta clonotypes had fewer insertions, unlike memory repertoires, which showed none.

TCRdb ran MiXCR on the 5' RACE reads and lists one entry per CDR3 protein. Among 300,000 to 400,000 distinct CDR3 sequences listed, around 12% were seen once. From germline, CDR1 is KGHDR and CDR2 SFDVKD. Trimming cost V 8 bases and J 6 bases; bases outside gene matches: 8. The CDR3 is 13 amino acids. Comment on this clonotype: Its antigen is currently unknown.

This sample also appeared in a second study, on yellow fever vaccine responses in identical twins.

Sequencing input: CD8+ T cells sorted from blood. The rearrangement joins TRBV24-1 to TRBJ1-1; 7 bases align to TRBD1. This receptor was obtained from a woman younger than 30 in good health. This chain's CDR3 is CATKPRGGPEAFF. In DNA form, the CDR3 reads TGTGCCACCAAGCCCAGGGGGGGACCTGAAGCTTTCTTT.